Below, one T cell receptor (beta chain) is given with its context. TCRdb independently ran MiXCR on the 5' RACE reads; one entry per CDR3 protein. The table shows tens of thousands of distinct CDR3 sequences, with approximately 12% occurring only once. This specimen comes from a study of spatial heterogeneity in lung cancer. Stated time point: sample taken at primary tumor resection. Researchers sequenced whole RNA taken from tumor, nontumor lung or frozen PBMC without sorting. The V gene end was trimmed by 7 bases and the J gene end by 5 bases; junction bases not matched to a gene: 18. There are 17 residues in the CDR3.

The chain couples TRBV12-3 or TRBV12-4 to TRBJ2-3; 7 bases align to TRBD2. The TCR comes from a male donor with early-stage non-small cell lung cancer. The sequencing here drew on PBMCs, taken at surgery. The CDR3 loop is CASTPGSGPPRVDTQYF. CDR3 in DNA: TGTGCCAGCACCCCCGGTAGCGGGCCCCCGCGGGTAGATACGCAGTATTTT.